A few counts support the clone carrying this T cell receptor beta chain. Its antigen is not identified. These data are taken from a study of yellow fever vaccine responses in identical twins. The germline V gene has CDR1 SGHNT and CDR2 YENEEA. The CDR3 runs to 14 residues. Losses at the gene ends were 5 bases for V and 9 bases for J; bases not matched to a gene: 13. Overall study findings and caveats: Reported findings indicate that twins' vaccine T cell responses seemed partially convergent, partially personalized.

In TCRdb, the RT-PCR reads were re-called with MiXCR into one record per CDR3 protein. The table records around 17,000 distinct CDR3 sequences, approximately 80% of them present only once. This chain links TRBV11-3 with TRBJ2-7, with TRBD1 matching 7 bases. This material consisted of T cells from blood (PBMCs), unsorted or a sorted subset (not recorded which), taken before or after yellow fever vaccination (not recorded which). The clonotype originates from a woman younger than 35 who received the yellow fever vaccine. CDR3: CASSVTGASSVQYF. The DNA for the CDR3 is TGTGCCAGCAGCGTCACAGGGGCGTCCTCCGTGCAGTACTTC.